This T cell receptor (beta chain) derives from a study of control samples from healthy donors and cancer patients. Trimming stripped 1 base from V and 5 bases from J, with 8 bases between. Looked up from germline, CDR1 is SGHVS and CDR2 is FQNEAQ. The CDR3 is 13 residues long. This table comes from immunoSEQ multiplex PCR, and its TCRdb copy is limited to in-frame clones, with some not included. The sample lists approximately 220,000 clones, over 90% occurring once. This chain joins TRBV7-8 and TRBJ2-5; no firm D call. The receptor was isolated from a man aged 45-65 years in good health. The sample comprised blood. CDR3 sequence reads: CASSLGVRETQYF. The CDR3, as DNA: TGTGCCAGCAGCTTAGGGGTCAGGGAGACCCAGTACTTC.